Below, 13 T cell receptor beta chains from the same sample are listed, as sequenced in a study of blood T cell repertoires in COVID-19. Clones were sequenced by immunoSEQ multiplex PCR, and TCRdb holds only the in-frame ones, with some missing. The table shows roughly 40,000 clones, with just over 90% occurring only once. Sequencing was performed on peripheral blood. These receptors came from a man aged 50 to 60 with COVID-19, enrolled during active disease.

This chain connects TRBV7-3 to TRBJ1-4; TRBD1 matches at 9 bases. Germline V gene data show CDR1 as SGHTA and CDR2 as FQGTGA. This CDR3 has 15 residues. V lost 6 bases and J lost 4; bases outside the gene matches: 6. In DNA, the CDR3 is TGTGCCAGCAGTCCCCCGGGACAGGGTAATGAAAAACTGTTTTTT. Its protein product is CASSPPGQGNEKLFF.

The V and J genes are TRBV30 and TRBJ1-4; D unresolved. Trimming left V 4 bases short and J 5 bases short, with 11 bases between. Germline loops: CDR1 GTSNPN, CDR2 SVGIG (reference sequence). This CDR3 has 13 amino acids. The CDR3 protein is CAWKRLRNEKLFF. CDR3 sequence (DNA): TGTGCCTGGAAGCGGCTTAGGAATGAAAAACTGTTTTTT. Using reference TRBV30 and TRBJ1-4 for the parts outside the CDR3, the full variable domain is SQTIHQWPATLVQPVGSPLSLECTVEGTSNPNLYWYRQAAGRGLQLLFYSVGIGQISSEVPQNLSASRPQDRQFILSSKKLLLSDSGFYLCAWKRLRNEKLFFGSGTQLSVL.

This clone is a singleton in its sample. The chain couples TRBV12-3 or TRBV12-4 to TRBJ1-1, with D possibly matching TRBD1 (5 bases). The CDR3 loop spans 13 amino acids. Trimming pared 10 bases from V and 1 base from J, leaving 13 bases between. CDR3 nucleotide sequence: TGTGCCACCGCGCGGGGCTCGAACACTGAAGCTTTCTTT. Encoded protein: CATARGSNTEAFF.

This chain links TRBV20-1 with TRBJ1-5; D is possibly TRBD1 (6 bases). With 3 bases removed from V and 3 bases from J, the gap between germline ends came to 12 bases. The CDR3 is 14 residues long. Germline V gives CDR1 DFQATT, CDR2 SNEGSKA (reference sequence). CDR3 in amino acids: CSASSGQNNQPQHF. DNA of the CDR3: TGCAGTGCTAGTTCGGGACAAAACAATCAGCCCCAGCATTTT.

CDR3 in DNA: TGTGCCACCCAACCCCCCGGGGTCTATGGCTACACCTTC. This translates into CATQPPGVYGYTF. The chain carries TRBV28 and TRBJ1-2; D is unresolved. The germline V gene encodes CDR1 MDHEN and CDR2 SYDVKM. The germline V and J ends were trimmed by 10 bases and 4 bases, with 16 bases remaining between them. CDR3 length: 13 residues.

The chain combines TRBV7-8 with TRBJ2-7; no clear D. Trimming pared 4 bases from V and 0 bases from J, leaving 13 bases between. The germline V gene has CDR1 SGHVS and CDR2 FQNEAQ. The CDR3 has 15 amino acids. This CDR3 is CASSSRRLFSYEQYF. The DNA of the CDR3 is TGTGCCAGCAGCTCAAGGCGGTTGTTCTCCTACGAGCAGTACTTC. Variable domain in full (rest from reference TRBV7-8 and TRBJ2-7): GAGVSQSPRYKVAKRGQDVALRCDPISGHVSLFWYQQALGQGPEFLTYFQNEAQLDKSGLPSDRFFAERPEGSVSTLKIQRTQQEDSAVYLCASSSRRLFSYEQYFGPGTRLTVT.

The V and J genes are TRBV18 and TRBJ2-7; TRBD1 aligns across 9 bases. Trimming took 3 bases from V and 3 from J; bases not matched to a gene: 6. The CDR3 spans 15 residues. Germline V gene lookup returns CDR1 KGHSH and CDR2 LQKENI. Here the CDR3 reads CASSPLGQGDYEQYF. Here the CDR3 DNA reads TGTGCCAGCTCACCCCTGGGACAGGGAGACTACGAGCAGTACTTC.

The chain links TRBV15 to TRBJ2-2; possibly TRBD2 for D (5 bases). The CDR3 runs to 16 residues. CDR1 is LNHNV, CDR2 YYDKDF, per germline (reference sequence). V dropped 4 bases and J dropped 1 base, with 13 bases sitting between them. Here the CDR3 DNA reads TGTGCCACCAGCACCGGAGGACCTCAGAACACCGGGGAGCTGTTTTTT. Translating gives CATSTGGPQNTGELFF.

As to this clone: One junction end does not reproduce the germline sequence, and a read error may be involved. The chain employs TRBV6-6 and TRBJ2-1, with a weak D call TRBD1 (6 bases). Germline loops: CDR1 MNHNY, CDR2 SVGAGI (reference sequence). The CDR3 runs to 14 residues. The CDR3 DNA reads TGTGCCAGCAGTGACTCCCAGGGGATGAATGAGCAGTTCTTC. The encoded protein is CASSDSQGMNEQFF.

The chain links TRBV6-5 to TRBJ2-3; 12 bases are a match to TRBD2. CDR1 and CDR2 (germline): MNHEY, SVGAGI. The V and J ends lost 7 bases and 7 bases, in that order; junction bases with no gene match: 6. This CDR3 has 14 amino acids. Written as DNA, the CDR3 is TGTGCCAGCAAGGCTAGCGGGAGGGCATATACGCAGTATTTT. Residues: CASKASGRAYTQYF.

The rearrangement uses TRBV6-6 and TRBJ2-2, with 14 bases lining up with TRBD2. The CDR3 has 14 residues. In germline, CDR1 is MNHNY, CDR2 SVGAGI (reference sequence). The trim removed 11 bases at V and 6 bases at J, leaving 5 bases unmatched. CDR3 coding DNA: TGTGCCGGACGACTAGCGGGAGGGCCCGGGGAGCTGTTTTTT. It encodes CAGRLAGGPGELFF.

CDR3 sequence: CAWSSGTEEKLFF. The CDR3 nucleotides read TGTGCCTGGAGTTCCGGGACAGAAGAAAAACTGTTTTTT. V usage is TRBV30 and J usage is TRBJ1-4; 7 bases line up with TRBD1. Germline loops: CDR1 GTSNPN, CDR2 SVGIG (reference sequence). The CDR3 has 13 amino acids. With V trimmed by 2 bases and J by 8 bases, 5 bases remained unmatched.

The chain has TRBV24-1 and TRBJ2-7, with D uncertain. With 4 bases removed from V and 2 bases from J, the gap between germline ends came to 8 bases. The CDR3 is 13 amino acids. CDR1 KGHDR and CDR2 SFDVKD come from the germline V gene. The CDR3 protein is CATSDPLTYEQYF. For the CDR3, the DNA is TGTGCCACCAGTGACCCCCTTACCTACGAGCAGTACTTC.